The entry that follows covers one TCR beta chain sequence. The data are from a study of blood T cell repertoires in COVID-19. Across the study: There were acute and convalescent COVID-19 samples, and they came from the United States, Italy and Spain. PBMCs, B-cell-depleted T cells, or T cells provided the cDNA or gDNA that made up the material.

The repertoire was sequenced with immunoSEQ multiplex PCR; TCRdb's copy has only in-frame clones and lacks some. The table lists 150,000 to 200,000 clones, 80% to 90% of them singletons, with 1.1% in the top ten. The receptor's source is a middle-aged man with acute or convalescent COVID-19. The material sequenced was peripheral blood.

For the CDR3, the DNA is TGTGCCAGCAGGGACCAGGGATACGGAGAGACCCAGTACTTC. Its protein product is CASRDQGYGETQYF. V gene TRBV2 combines with J gene TRBJ2-5; possible D gene TRBD1, 5 bases. Germline V gene sequence: CDR1 SNHLY, CDR2 FYNNEI. The V gene lost 6 bases and the J gene lost 4 bases, with 15 bases spanning the gap. The CDR3 is 14 residues long.